Presented here are 19 T cell receptor beta chains from one specimen sequenced in a study of neurological immune-mediated disorders. TCRdb re-called the 5' RACE reads with MiXCR, one entry per CDR3 protein. Of fewer than 35,000 distinct CDR3 sequences listed, roughly 4.4% are singletons. The sequencing input was PBMCs. The source of these receptors is a man younger than 30 in good health.

Only a few counts were recorded for this clonotype. The V call is TRBV28, the J call TRBJ1-1; D uncertain. CDR3 size: 13 residues. V lost 2 bases and J lost 5, with 9 bases in between. CDR1 and CDR2 (germline): MDHEN, SYDVKM. The CDR3 DNA sequence: TGTGCCAGCAGTTTACTGGGGATAACTGAAGCTTTCTTT. It codes for CASSLLGITEAFF.

This clonotype showed up just a few times. This chain uses TRBV18 with TRBJ1-5; 8 bases fit TRBD1. This CDR3 is built from 15 residues. Trimming removed 6 bases from V and 4 bases from J; junction bases left unmatched: 8. Germline CDR1 and CDR2: KGHSH and LQKENI. The CDR3 loop is CASSPGTGINQPQHF. The CDR3 DNA reads TGTGCCAGCTCGCCGGGGACAGGCATAAATCAGCCCCAGCATTTT.

Many counts were recorded for this clonotype. The V and J genes are TRBV6-5 and TRBJ2-5; TRBD1 matches at 7 bases. The V gene end was trimmed by 6 bases and the J gene end by 5 bases; junction bases not matched to a gene: 9. The CDR3 is 14 residues long. The germline V gene encodes CDR1 MNHEY and CDR2 SVGAGI. The CDR3: CASRSTGASETQYF. CDR3 DNA sequence: TGTGCCAGCAGGTCTACAGGGGCGAGTGAGACCCAGTACTTC.

At least ten counts were recorded for this clonotype. Written as DNA, the CDR3 is TGTGCCAGCAGCTCCTTCCAGGGGGCCTCCTACAATGAGCAGTTCTTC. Amino acid sequence: CASSSFQGASYNEQFF. This rearrangement joins TRBV11-3 to TRBJ2-1; 8 nucleotides match TRBD1. V lost 4 bases and J lost 0; bases outside the gene matches: 5. The CDR3 has 16 residues. The germline gives CDR1 SGHNT, CDR2 YENEEA.

This clonotype was picked up many times. The CDR3 reads CASSLGEQLGEQFF. CDR3 nucleotide sequence: TGTGCCAGCAGTCTAGGAGAACAGTTGGGTGAGCAGTTCTTC. The gene calls are TRBV12-3 or TRBV12-4 and TRBJ2-1; D unresolved. V lost 5 bases to trimming and J lost 9 bases, with 17 bases between them. CDR3 length equals 14 residues.

Comment on this clonotype: The conserved closing phenylalanine or tryptophan is absent in this CDR3, likely reflecting a read error. The rearrangement links TRBV5-6 to TRBJ2-3, with D possibly being TRBD1 (6 bases). Trimming took 3 bases from V and 4 from J, leaving 9 bases between them. CDR1 SGHDT and CDR2 YYEEEE come from the germline V gene. This CDR3 spans 13 amino acids. The CDR3 sequence: CASSSQGPDTQYL. CDR3 DNA: TGTGCCAGCAGCTCACAGGGTCCAGATACGCAGTATCTT.

The chain combines TRBV9 with TRBJ2-5; TRBD1 or TRBD2 may be the D gene (5 bases each). Germline V CDR1 and CDR2: SGDLS, YYNGEE. This CDR3 comprises 14 residues. V shed 0 bases and J shed 1 base, with 7 bases lying between them. CDR3 region: CASSVAGTQETQYF. CDR3 DNA sequence: TGTGCCAGCAGCGTAGCGGGGACCCAAGAGACCCAGTACTTC.

This clonotype was seen ten or more times. The chain combines TRBV5-1 with TRBJ2-7; D tentatively reads TRBD1 or TRBD2 (5 bases each). Trimming pared 3 bases from V and 6 bases from J, leaving 16 bases between. CDR3 size: 14 residues. CDR1 is SGHRS and CDR2 is YFSETQ in the germline V gene. As DNA, the CDR3 is TGCGCCAGCAGCTCCGGGACCTGGGTCGGCGAGCAGTACTTC. This encodes CASSSGTWVGEQYF. Variable domain in full (rest from reference TRBV5-1 and TRBJ2-7): KAGVTQTPRYLIKTRGQQVTLSCSPISGHRSVSWYQQTPGQGLQFLFEYFSETQRNKGNFPGRFSGRQFSNSRSEMNVSTLELGDSALYLCASSSGTWVGEQYFGPGTRLTVT.

This clonotype has just a few counts. The chain links TRBV13 to TRBJ1-6; tentatively, D is TRBD1 (5 bases). The CDR3 sequence is 14 residues long. The V gene lost 5 bases and the J gene lost 13 bases, with 18 bases spanning the gap. CDR1 is PRHDT, CDR2 FYEKMQ, per germline (reference sequence). The CDR3 reads CASSKGTEPWPLHF. The CDR3 coding sequence is TGTGCCAGCAGCAAAGGGACGGAACCCTGGCCCCTCCACTTT.

Ten or more counts support this clonotype. This chain links TRBV20-1 with TRBJ2-5; the match to TRBD2 covers 11 bases. Germline CDR1 is DFQATT and CDR2 is SNEGSKA (reference sequence). Unmatched junction bases numbered 8, after V lost 3 bases and J lost 2 bases. The CDR3 covers 16 residues. DNA for the CDR3: TGCAGTGCTAGCCCCCAACTAGCGGGGGTACAAGAGACCCAGTACTTC. Its translation is CSASPQLAGVQETQYF.

Of note for this clonotype: A much larger clone lies a single base off, so this may be a read error. The chain is built from TRBV9 and TRBJ2-7; 7 nucleotides agree with TRBD1. Germline CDR1 SGDLS, CDR2 YYNGEE. CDR3 length: 13 residues. The CDR3 DNA is TGTGTCAGCAGCGTAGGACAGGATTACGAGCAGTACTTC. It yields the protein CVSSVGQDYEQYF. Variable domain in full (rest from reference TRBV9 and TRBJ2-7): DSGVTQTPKHLITATGQRVTLRCSPRSGDLSVYWYQQSLDQGLQFLIQYYNGEERAKGNILERFSAQQFPDLHSELNLSSLELGDSALYFCVSSVGQDYEQYFGPGTRLTVT.

This clonotype was observed many times. The V gene is TRBV20-1, the J gene TRBJ2-1, with D possibly matching TRBD1 (5 bases). V dropped 7 bases and J dropped 5 bases, with 12 bases sitting between them. Germline assignment: CDR1 DFQATT and CDR2 SNEGSKA (reference sequence). The CDR3 contains 12 residues. The CDR3 protein is CSGMTVDNEQFF. CDR3 DNA: TGCAGTGGTATGACAGTGGACAATGAGCAGTTCTTC.

This clonotype showed up many times. The rearrangement uses TRBV20-1 and TRBJ1-2, with D possibly matching TRBD1 (6 bases). Trimming cost V 7 bases and J 2 bases, with 11 bases left between them. From germline, CDR1 is DFQATT and CDR2 SNEGSKA (reference sequence). The CDR3 sequence is 12 residues long. The CDR3 coding sequence is TGCAGTGGGGGTCAGGGGAACTATGGCTACACCTTC. This codes for CSGGQGNYGYTF.

This clonotype was detected ten times or more. The V and J genes are TRBV6-5 and TRBJ1-1, with a weak D call TRBD1 (5 bases). Germline-derived CDR1 and CDR2 are MNHEY and SVGAGI. V was pared by 2 bases and J by 5 bases, with 12 bases between. This CDR3 is built from 14 residues. The CDR3 DNA reads TGTGCCAGCAGTTACGGGGCGGGGAGTACTGAAGCTTTCTTT. Protein product: CASSYGAGSTEAFF.

At least ten counts were recorded for this clonotype. The rearrangement uses TRBV3-1 and TRBJ1-2, with TRBD1 as a possible D gene (6 bases). The CDR3 length is 15 residues. Between the trimmed V and J ends, which lost 4 bases and 4 bases, there was a span of 16 bases. Germline V gene sequence: CDR1 LGHDT, CDR2 YNNKEL (reference sequence). The CDR3: CASSRSTGSRYGYTF. CDR3 in DNA: TGTGCCAGCAGCCGATCCACAGGGTCCCGCTATGGCTACACCTTC.

This clonotype was observed many times. The CDR3 spells CASSLGQGNTEAFF. The CDR3 bases are TGTGCCAGCAGCCTAGGACAGGGAAACACTGAAGCTTTCTTT. The chain is built from TRBV7-2 and TRBJ1-1; TRBD1 matches 8 bases. CDR1 and CDR2 (germline): SGHTA, FQGNSA. CDR3 length: 14 residues. J lost 2 bases, V lost 5 bases, and 4 bases had no gene match.

This clonotype was observed at least ten times. V usage is TRBV5-1 and J usage is TRBJ2-1; 11 bases line up with TRBD2. There are 15 residues in the CDR3. Trimming cost V 3 bases and J 4 bases; bases outside gene matches: 3. The germline V gene has CDR1 SGHRS and CDR2 YFSETQ. The DNA for the CDR3 is TGCGCCAGCAGCTCGACTAGCGGGAATTACAATGAGCAGTTCTTC. Translating gives CASSSTSGNYNEQFF.

This clonotype was counted many times. This chain joins TRBV6-2 or TRBV6-3 and TRBJ2-7; D may be TRBD2 (6 bases). CDR1 and CDR2 (germline): MNHEY, SVGEGT. V gave up 0 bases and J gave up 6 bases, with 6 bases separating them. The CDR3 is made up of 12 amino acids. The CDR3 reads CASSYSGGEQYF. In DNA, the CDR3 is TGTGCCAGCAGTTACTCGGGGGGCGAGCAGTACTTC.

This clonotype was counted many times. V gene TRBV4-2 combines with J gene TRBJ2-3; D may be TRBD2 (5 bases). Germline loops: CDR1 LGHNA, CDR2 YNFKEQ. With 4 bases removed from V and 5 bases from J, the gap between germline ends came to 22 bases. CDR3 length: 17 residues. CDR3 in DNA: TGTGCCAGCAGCCCGTTTGGTGGGGTCCATCGGGAAGATACGCAGTATTTT. Translated, it gives CASSPFGGVHREDTQYF.